The rows below give T cell receptor beta chains drawn from one sample of a study of blood T cell repertoires in COVID-19. Profiling relied on immunoSEQ multiplex PCR, and the TCRdb table lists in-frame clones only, not all of them. The sample has hundreds of thousands of clones; around 88% are singletons. Sequencing used peripheral blood. The receptor set was obtained from a man between 40 and 49 years old with acute or convalescent COVID-19. The CDR3 runs from the conserved cysteine through the conserved F or W. A D gene is named only where the DNA matches it firmly. A row's size may be missing; if present it is once, few, many or a size class.

d_call j_call v_call clone_size cdr3_aa cdr3_nt
- TRBJ2-6 TRBV4-2 - CASSQDGGGLFSGANVLTF TGTGCCAGCAGCCAAGACGGAGGTGGCCTCTTCTCTGGGGCCAACGTCCTGACTTTC
- TRBJ2-1 TRBV7-8 - CASSLEYRVLQGEQFF TGTGCCAGCAGCTTAGAGTACCGGGTCCTACAGGGTGAGCAGTTCTTC
- TRBJ2-2 TRBV2 once CASSEPWGGAVSGELFF TGTGCCAGCAGTGAACCCTGGGGGGGGGCTGTAAGCGGGGAGCTGTTTTTT
- TRBJ2-7 TRBV5-6 - CASSLRDRHYEQYF TGTGCCAGCAGCCTCCGAGACAGACACTACGAGCAGTACTTC
- TRBJ2-1 TRBV7-3 once CASSLRGDNEQFF TGTGCCAGCAGCTTAAGGGGGGACAATGAGCAGTTCTTC
- TRBJ2-2 TRBV2 - CASSVPYGELFF TGTGCCAGCAGTGTACCCTACGGGGAGCTGTTTTTT
- TRBJ1-5 TRBV30 - CAWSGALANQPQHF TGTGCCTGGAGTGGGGCCCTAGCTAATCAGCCCCAGCATTTT
- TRBJ2-2 TRBV30 - CAWSVRGTGELFF TGTGCCTGGAGTGTACGGGGGACCGGGGAGCTGTTTTTT
TRBD1 TRBJ2-7 TRBV5-1 - CASSPDRGVLREQYF TGCGCCAGCAGCCCGGACAGGGGGGTCTTACGGGAGCAGTACTTC
- TRBJ1-1 TRBV24-1 - CATKNRLPEAFF TGTGCCACCAAGAACAGGCTCCCGGAAGCTTTCTTT
- TRBJ2-2 TRBV11-2 - CASSLAGGDFTGELFF TGTGCCAGCAGCTTAGCGGGGGGCGATTTCACCGGGGAGCTGTTTTTT
TRBD1 TRBJ1-2 TRBV2 few CASAGQTYGYTF TGTGCCAGCGCGGGACAGACCTATGGCTACACCTTC
TRBD1 TRBJ2-2 TRBV30 - CASTDREAYGTGELFF TGTGCCTCTACGGACAGGGAAGCCTATGGCACCGGGGAGCTGTTTTTT
TRBD2 TRBJ2-7 TRBV9 - CASSGRTSGYEQYF TGTGCCAGCAGCGGCCGGACTAGCGGATACGAGCAGTACTTC
TRBD2 TRBJ2-1 TRBV18 - CASSPPLAGGPLEQFF TGTGCCAGCTCACCCCCACTAGCGGGGGGGCCGCTTGAGCAGTTCTTC
- TRBJ1-4 TRBV5-4 - CASSGTMGEKLFF TGTGCCAGCAGCGGGACTATGGGAGAAAAACTGTTTTTT
TRBD1 TRBJ1-2 TRBV10-3 once CAISPNRDRANYGYTF TGTGCCATCAGTCCAAACCGGGACAGGGCCAACTATGGCTACACCTTC
- TRBJ2-3 TRBV2 once CASLNRADTQYF TGTGCCAGCTTAAATAGAGCAGATACGCAGTATTTT
- TRBJ1-4 TRBV25-1 - CASSDRGEGNEKLFF TGTGCCAGCAGTGACCGAGGGGAGGGAAATGAAAAACTGTTTTTT
- TRBJ2-1 TRBV5-1 - CASSDPGGYNEQFF TGCGCCAGCAGCGACCCCGGGGGTTACAATGAGCAGTTCTTC
TRBD1 TRBJ2-1 TRBV29-1 once CSVRQGLYNEQFF TGCAGCGTTAGACAGGGTTTATACAATGAGCAGTTCTTC
TRBD1 TRBJ2-1 TRBV20-1 - CSASVPDRGYNEQFF TGCAGTGCTAGTGTACCGGACAGGGGATACAATGAGCAGTTCTTC
TRBD1 TRBJ1-5 TRBV3-1/TRBV3-2 - CASSFGQGNQPQHF TGTGCCAGCAGCTTTGGACAGGGGAATCAGCCCCAGCATTTT
TRBD1 TRBJ2-4 TRBV19 - CASSTSGGAWGKNIQYF TGTGCCAGTAGTACCTCAGGGGGCGCTTGGGGCAAAAACATTCAGTACTTC
TRBD1 TRBJ1-1 TRBV12-5 - CASGIQGTNTEAFF TGTGCTAGTGGTATACAGGGGACGAACACTGAAGCTTTCTTT
- TRBJ2-7 TRBV3-1/TRBV3-2 - CASSQKGGHFYEQYF TGTGCCAGCAGCCAAAAAGGGGGACATTTTTACGAGCAGTACTTC
TRBD2 TRBJ2-5 TRBV5-6 - CASSLVAGAETQYF TGTGCCAGCAGCTTGGTGGCGGGAGCAGAGACCCAGTACTTC
TRBD2 TRBJ2-1 TRBV29-1 - CSVALSGGAYNEQFF TGCAGCGTTGCTCTTAGCGGGGGGGCCTACAATGAGCAGTTCTTC
TRBD2 TRBJ2-3 TRBV7-6 - CASSLGGGLSTDTQYF TGTGCCAGCAGCTTGGGCGGGGGGCTTAGCACAGATACGCAGTATTTT
TRBD2 TRBJ2-7 TRBV11-2 - CASSLDRDRGGSDEQYF TGTGCCAGCAGCTTAGATCGGGACCGGGGAGGGTCGGACGAGCAGTACTTC
TRBD1 TRBJ2-7 TRBV28 once CASTSPGQGPGEQYF TGTGCCAGCACCTCTCCGGGACAGGGTCCCGGCGAGCAGTACTTC
- TRBJ1-1 TRBV5-1 - CASSYGWATLGVNTEAFF TGCGCCAGCAGCTATGGATGGGCAACTCTAGGGGTGAACACTGAAGCTTTCTTT
- TRBJ1-1 TRBV6-5 - CASSYSREDTEAFF TGTGCCAGCAGTTACTCGAGAGAAGACACTGAAGCTTTCTTT
- TRBJ2-7 TRBV7-8 few CASSLAGAYEQYF TGTGCCAGCAGCTTAGCAGGAGCTTACGAGCAGTACTTC
- TRBJ1-2 TRBV3-1/TRBV3-2 once CASSLPGGKGGYTF TGTGCCAGCAGCCTACCTGGGGGGAAAGGTGGCTACACCTTC
- TRBJ2-7 TRBV5-1 - CASSASTGGYEQYF TGCGCCAGCAGCGCAAGTACCGGGGGCTACGAGCAGTACTTC
TRBD1 TRBJ1-6 TRBV29-1 few CSVGTGVGSPLHF TGCAGCGTTGGGACAGGGGTAGGATCACCCCTCCACTTT
TRBD2 TRBJ2-5 TRBV13 - CASSFAAGGEQETQYF TGTGCCAGCAGCTTTGCGGCGGGGGGGGAACAAGAGACCCAGTACTTC
- TRBJ2-7 TRBV24-1 - CATKLPAPCGREQYF TGTGCCACAAAACTACCGGCCCCCTGCGGGCGCGAGCAGTACTTC
TRBD1 TRBJ1-2 TRBV25-1 - CASSLGQGIYF TGTGCCAGCAGCCTTGGACAGGGGATCTACTTC
- TRBJ2-2 TRBV11-2 - CASSVSTGTANTGELFF TGTGCCAGCAGCGTCTCCACAGGGACGGCGAACACCGGGGAGCTGTTTTTT
TRBD1 TRBJ2-4 TRBV6-5 once CASAPRQGQINIQYF TGTGCCAGCGCTCCCCGACAGGGGCAGATTAACATTCAGTACTTC
TRBD1 TRBJ2-2 TRBV24-1 - CATSDSGTAGELFF TGTGCCACCAGTGATTCAGGGACAGCCGGGGAGCTGTTTTTT
TRBD1 TRBJ2-2 TRBV5-1 - CASSPGTGNTGELFF TGCGCCAGCAGCCCCGGGACAGGGAACACCGGGGAGCTGTTTTTT
- TRBJ2-3 TRBV5-1 - CASRRDFGTDTQYF TGCGCCAGCAGACGGGACTTTGGCACAGATACGCAGTATTTT
TRBD2 TRBJ2-3 TRBV19 - CASSILAGAIDTQYF TGTGCCAGTAGTATACTAGCGGGGGCAATAGATACGCAGTATTTT
- TRBJ2-1 TRBV27 - CASRNANEQFF TGTGCCAGCAGGAACGCGAATGAGCAGTTCTTC
- TRBJ1-1 TRBV14 - CASSQVWQGPAEAFF TGTGCCAGCAGCCAAGTTTGGCAGGGTCCAGCTGAAGCTTTCTTT
- TRBJ2-1 TRBV24-1 - CATSDLGTGRGNEQFF TGTGCCACCAGTGATTTGGGCACTGGCCGGGGCAATGAGCAGTTCTTC
- TRBJ1-5 TRBV6-6 - CASSSPGSNQPQHF TGTGCCAGCAGTTCACCAGGGAGCAATCAGCCCCAGCATTTT
TRBD1 TRBJ1-5 TRBV19 - CASSIDEGTGQHF TGTGCCAGTAGTATAGATGAGGGGACAGGGCAGCATTTT
- TRBJ1-4 TRBV29-1 - CSVEERGATNEKLFF TGCAGCGTTGAAGAAAGGGGTGCAACTAATGAAAAACTGTTTTTT
TRBD2 TRBJ2-7 TRBV5-4 - CASSLNPTSESYEQYF TGTGCCAGCAGCTTAAACCCGACTAGCGAATCCTACGAGCAGTACTTC
TRBD1 TRBJ1-6 TRBV5-1 - CASSMGQGWDTLHF TGCGCCAGCAGCATGGGACAGGGCTGGGACACCCTCCACTTT
- TRBJ1-3 TRBV6-7 - CARYKIHADSSGNTIYF TGTGCCAGGTACAAGATACACGCGGATAGCTCTGGAAACACCATATATTTT